One sample yielded the 9 T cell receptor beta chains listed below, sequenced in a study of blood T cell repertoires in COVID-19. Data came from immunoSEQ multiplex PCR; TCRdb stores just in-frame clones and leaves some out. The table includes roughly 200,000 clones, less than 90% detected once. What was sequenced was PBMCs or T cells enriched from blood (not recorded which). The source of these receptors is a woman aged 25 to 39 who had recovered from COVID-19.

The rearrangement links TRBV9 to TRBJ1-2; D perhaps matches TRBD1 (5 bases). The germline CDR1 and CDR2 sequences are SGDLS and YYNGEE. The CDR3 contains 12 residues. The V end lost 7 bases, the J end lost 3 bases, and 10 bases lay between the germline ends. In nucleotides, the CDR3 is TGTGCCAGCCAAGGGGCCGACTATGGCTACACCTTC. Its protein is CASQGADYGYTF.

The chain uses TRBV24-1 and TRBJ1-2; 10 bases line up with TRBD1. CDR1 KGHDR and CDR2 SFDVKD come from the germline V gene. The CDR3 length is 15 residues. After removal of 3 bases from V and 8 bases from J, the junction contained 8 bases not matched to a gene. The CDR3 region has the DNA TGTGCCACCAGTGATGGGGACAGGGGAATAGGCGGCTACACCTTC. Translation: CATSDGDRGIGGYTF.

The chain is built from TRBV6-5 and TRBJ2-1; 8 positions agree with TRBD1. Germline assignment: CDR1 MNHEY and CDR2 SVGAGI. J was trimmed by 0 bases and V by 0 bases; bases with no gene match: 1. The CDR3 totals 16 residues. CDR3 DNA: TGTGCCAGCAGTTACTCCGGGACAGGCTCCTACAATGAGCAGTTCTTC. Its translation is CASSYSGTGSYNEQFF.

V is TRBV7-9 and J is TRBJ2-4; TRBD1 agrees at 8 bases. Trimming cost V 6 bases and J 9 bases; bases outside gene matches: 10. CDR1 is SEHNR, CDR2 FQNEAQ, per germline (reference sequence). This CDR3 contains 14 residues. The CDR3 region is CASSSDRGYGIQYF. DNA of the CDR3: TGTGCCAGCAGTTCCGACAGGGGTTATGGCATTCAGTACTTC.

V is TRBV2 and J is TRBJ2-5; 13 bases are shared with TRBD2. V was clipped by 6 bases and J by 5 bases; unmatched bases: 6. The germline V gene has CDR1 SNHLY and CDR2 FYNNEI. This CDR3 contains 15 residues. The CDR3 nucleotides are TGTGCCAGCAGACCGGGACTAGCGGGGTTTGAGACCCAGTACTTC. It specifies CASRPGLAGFETQYF.

This sequence joins TRBV12-3 or TRBV12-4 and TRBJ1-2; D remains ambiguous. V was clipped by 3 bases and J by 3 bases, with 8 bases between them. The length of the CDR3 is 13 residues. CDR3 protein: CASSFNGDYGYTF. The CDR3 DNA reads as TGTGCCAGCAGTTTCAACGGAGACTATGGCTACACCTTC.

This clone was observed once. The CDR3 coding sequence is TGTGCCAGCAGCTTGGCAGGGAACTATGGCTACACCTTC. It encodes CASSLAGNYGYTF. The chain couples TRBV5-6 to TRBJ1-2, with TRBD1 as a possible D gene (5 bases). The germline V gene has CDR1 SGHDT and CDR2 YYEEEE. This CDR3 spans 13 amino acids. The V gene lost 0 bases and the J gene lost 2 bases, with 5 bases spanning the gap. Filled out from reference TRBV5-6 and TRBJ1-2, the complete variable domain reads DAGVTQSPTHLIKTRGQQVTLRCSPKSGHDTVSWYQQALGQGPQFIFQYYEEEERQRGNFPDRFSGHQFPNYSSELNVNALLLGDSALYLCASSLAGNYGYTFGSGTRLTVV.

The chain employs TRBV7-8 and TRBJ1-5; a weak D match, TRBD1 (6 bases). The CDR3 extends over 16 amino acids. Germline V lookup: CDR1 SGHVS, CDR2 FQNEAQ. V dropped 1 base and J dropped 0 bases, with 10 bases sitting between them. The CDR3 spells CASSLVGGNSNQPQHF. In DNA, the CDR3 is TGTGCCAGCAGCTTAGTTGGGGGCAATAGCAATCAGCCCCAGCATTTT. Full variable domain (rest looked up from reference TRBV7-8 and TRBJ1-5): GAGVSQSPRYKVAKRGQDVALRCDPISGHVSLFWYQQALGQGPEFLTYFQNEAQLDKSGLPSDRFFAERPEGSVSTLKIQRTQQEDSAVYLCASSLVGGNSNQPQHFGDGTRLSIL.

This clone has a single count. The rearrangement links TRBV5-4 to TRBJ2-3, with TRBD1 matching 8 bases. The ends lost 4 bases at V and 0 bases at J; junction bases unmatched: 7. In germline, CDR1 is SGHNT, CDR2 YYREEE (reference sequence). The CDR3 length is 16 residues. CDR3 in DNA: TGTGCCAGCAGCCCCCAGGGGGCCTATAGCACAGATACGCAGTATTTT. Amino acids: CASSPQGAYSTDTQYF.